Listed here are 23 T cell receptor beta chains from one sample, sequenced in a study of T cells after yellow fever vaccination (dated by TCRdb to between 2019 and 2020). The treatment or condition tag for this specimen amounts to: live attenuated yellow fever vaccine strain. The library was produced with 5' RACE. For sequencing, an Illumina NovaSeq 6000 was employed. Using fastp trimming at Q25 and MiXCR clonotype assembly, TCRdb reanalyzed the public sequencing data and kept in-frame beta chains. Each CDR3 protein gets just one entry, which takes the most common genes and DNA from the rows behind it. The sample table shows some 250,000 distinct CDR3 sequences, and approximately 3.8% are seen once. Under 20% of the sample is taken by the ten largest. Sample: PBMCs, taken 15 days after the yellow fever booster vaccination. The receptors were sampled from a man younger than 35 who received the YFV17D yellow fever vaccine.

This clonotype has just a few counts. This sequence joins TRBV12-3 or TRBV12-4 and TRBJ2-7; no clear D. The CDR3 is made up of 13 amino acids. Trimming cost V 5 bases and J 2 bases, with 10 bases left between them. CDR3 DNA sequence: TGTGCCAGCAGTCGTCAGGAAACCTACGAGCAGTACTTC. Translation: CASSRQETYEQYF.

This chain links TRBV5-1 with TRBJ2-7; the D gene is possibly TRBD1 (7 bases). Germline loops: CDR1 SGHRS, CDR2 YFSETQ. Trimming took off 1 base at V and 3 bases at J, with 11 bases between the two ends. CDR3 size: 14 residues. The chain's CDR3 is CASSLTQGGYEQYF. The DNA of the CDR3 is TGCGCCAGCAGCTTGACCCAGGGGGGCTACGAGCAGTACTTC.

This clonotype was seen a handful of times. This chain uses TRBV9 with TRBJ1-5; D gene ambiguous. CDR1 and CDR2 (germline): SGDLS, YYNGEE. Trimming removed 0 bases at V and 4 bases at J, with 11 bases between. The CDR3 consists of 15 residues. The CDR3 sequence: CASSVGYLGNQPQHF. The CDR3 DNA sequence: TGTGCCAGCAGCGTAGGGTATTTGGGTAATCAGCCCCAGCATTTT.

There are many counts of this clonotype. CDR3 nucleotide sequence: TGCAGTGCGATGAGGAACACTGAGGGCTACACCTTC. Protein sequence: CSAMRNTEGYTF. V gene TRBV20-1 combines with J gene TRBJ1-2; no firm D call. CDR3 length: 12 residues. Germline V gene data show CDR1 as DFQATT and CDR2 as SNEGSKA (reference sequence). With 6 bases removed from V and 8 bases from J, the gap between germline ends came to 16 bases.

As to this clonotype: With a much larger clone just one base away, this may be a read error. The CDR3 coding sequence is TGTGCCAGCTGCAGCGCGGACAAAAACATTCAGTACTTC. Its translation: CASCSADKNIQYF. This chain uses TRBV6-2 or TRBV6-3 with TRBJ2-4; no firm D call. Germline V lookup: CDR1 MNHEY, CDR2 SVGEGT. Trimming cost V 8 bases and J 3 bases, with 11 bases left between them. This CDR3 spans 13 amino acids.

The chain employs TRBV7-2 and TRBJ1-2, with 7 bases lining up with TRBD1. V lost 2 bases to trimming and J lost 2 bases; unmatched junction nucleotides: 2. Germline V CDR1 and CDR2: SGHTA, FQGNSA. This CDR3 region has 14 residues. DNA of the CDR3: TGTGCCAGCAGCTTAAGGGACAGAAACTATGGCTACACCTTC. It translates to CASSLRDRNYGYTF.

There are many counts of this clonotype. The CDR3 sequence: CSIPPDPQETQYF. Here the CDR3 DNA reads TGCAGTATACCTCCGGACCCTCAAGAGACCCAGTACTTC. This chain connects TRBV20-1 to TRBJ2-5; D gene ambiguous. CDR1 is DFQATT and CDR2 is SNEGSKA in the germline V gene (reference sequence). CDR3 length: 13 residues. Between the trimmed V and J ends, which lost 8 bases and 2 bases, there was a span of 15 bases.

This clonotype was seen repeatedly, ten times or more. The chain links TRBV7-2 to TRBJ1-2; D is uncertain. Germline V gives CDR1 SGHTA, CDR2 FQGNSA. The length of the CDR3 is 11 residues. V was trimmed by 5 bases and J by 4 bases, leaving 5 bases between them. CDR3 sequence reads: CASSRVYGYTF. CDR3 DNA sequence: TGTGCCAGCAGCCGGGTCTATGGCTACACCTTC.

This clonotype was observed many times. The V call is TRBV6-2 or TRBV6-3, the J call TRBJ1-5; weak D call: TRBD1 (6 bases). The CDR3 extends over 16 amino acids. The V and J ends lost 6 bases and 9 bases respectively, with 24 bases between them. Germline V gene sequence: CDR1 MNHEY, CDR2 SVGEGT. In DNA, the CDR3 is TGTGCCAGCAGCGCCATACAGGGTCGGGTTCGGTGGCCCCAGCATTTT. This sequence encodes CASSAIQGRVRWPQHF.

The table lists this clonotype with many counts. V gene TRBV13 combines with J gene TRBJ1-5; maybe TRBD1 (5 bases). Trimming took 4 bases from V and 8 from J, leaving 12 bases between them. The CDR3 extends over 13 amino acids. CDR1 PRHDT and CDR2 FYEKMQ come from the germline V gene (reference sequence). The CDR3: CASSSSGREPQHF. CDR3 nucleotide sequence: TGTGCCAGCAGCTCCTCCGGCAGGGAGCCCCAGCATTTT. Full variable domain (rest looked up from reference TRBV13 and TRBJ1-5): AAGVIQSPRHLIKEKRETATLKCYPIPRHDTVYWYQQGPGQDPQFLISFYEKMQSDKGSIPDRFSAQQFSDYHSELNMSSLELGDSALYFCASSSSGREPQHFGDGTRLSIL.

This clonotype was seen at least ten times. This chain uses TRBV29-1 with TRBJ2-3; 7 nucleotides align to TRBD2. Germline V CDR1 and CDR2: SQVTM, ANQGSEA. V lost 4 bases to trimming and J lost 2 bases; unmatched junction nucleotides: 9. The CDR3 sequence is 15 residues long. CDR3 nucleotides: TGCAGCGTTGCGAAGCTAGCGGACAACACAGATACGCAGTATTTT. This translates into CSVAKLADNTDTQYF.

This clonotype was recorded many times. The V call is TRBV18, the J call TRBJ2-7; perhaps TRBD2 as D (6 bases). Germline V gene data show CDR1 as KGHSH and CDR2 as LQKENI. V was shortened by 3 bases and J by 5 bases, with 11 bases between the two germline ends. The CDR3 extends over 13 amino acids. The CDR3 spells CASSPETGDEQYV. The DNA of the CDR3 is TGTGCCAGCTCACCTGAAACGGGGGACGAGCAGTACGTC.

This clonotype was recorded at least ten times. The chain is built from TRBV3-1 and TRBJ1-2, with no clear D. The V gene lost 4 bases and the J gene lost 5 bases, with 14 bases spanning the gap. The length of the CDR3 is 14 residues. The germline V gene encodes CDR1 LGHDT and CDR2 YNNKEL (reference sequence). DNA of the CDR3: TGTGCCAGCAGCCCAACCGGCCCGTCGTATGGCTACACCTTC. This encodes CASSPTGPSYGYTF.

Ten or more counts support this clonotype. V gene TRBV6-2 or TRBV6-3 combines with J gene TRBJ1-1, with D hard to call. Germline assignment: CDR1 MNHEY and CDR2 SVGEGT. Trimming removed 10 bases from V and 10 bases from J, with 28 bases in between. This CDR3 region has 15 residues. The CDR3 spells CATVVPYLVSGGAFF. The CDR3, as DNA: TGTGCCACCGTGGTCCCTTACCTAGTATCAGGAGGAGCTTTCTTT.

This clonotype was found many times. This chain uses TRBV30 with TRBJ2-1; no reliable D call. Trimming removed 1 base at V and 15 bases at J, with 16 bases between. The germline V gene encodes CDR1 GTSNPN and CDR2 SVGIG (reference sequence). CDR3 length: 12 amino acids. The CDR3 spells CAWSAGGQSRFF. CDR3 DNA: TGTGCCTGGAGTGCCGGTGGGCAAAGTCGGTTCTTC.

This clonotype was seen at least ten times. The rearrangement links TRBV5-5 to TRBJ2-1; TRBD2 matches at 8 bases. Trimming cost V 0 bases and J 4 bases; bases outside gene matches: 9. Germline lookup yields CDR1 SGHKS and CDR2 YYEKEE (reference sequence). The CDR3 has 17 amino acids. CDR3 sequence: CASSLAFGTRDYNEQFF. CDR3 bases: TGTGCCAGCAGCTTGGCCTTCGGGACTAGGGATTACAATGAGCAGTTCTTC.

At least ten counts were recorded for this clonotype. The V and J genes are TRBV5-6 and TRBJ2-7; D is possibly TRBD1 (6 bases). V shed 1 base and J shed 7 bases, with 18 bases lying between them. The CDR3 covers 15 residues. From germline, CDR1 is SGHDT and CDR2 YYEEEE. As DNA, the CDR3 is TGTGCCAGCAGCTTGAGGGGGACCCCTCCTCGGGAGCAGTACTTC. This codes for CASSLRGTPPREQYF.

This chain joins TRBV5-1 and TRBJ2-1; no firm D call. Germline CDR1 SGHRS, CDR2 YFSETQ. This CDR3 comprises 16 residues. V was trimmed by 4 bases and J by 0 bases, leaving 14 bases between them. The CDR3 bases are TGCGCCAGCAGCCCCGGCGAAGGTAGCTCCTACAATGAGCAGTTCTTC. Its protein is CASSPGEGSSYNEQFF.

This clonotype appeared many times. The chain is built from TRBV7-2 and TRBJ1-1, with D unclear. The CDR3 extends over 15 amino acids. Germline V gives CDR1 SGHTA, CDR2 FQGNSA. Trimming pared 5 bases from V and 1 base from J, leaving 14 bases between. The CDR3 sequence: CASSEDGGENTEAFF. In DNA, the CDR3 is TGTGCCAGCAGCGAAGACGGAGGCGAGAACACTGAAGCTTTCTTT.

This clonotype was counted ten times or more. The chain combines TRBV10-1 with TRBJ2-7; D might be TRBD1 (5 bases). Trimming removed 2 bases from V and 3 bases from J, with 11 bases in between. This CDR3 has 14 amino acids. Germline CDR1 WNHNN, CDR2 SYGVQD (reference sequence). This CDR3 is CASSEKAGFYEQYF. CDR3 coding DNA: TGCGCCAGCAGTGAGAAGGCAGGGTTCTACGAGCAGTACTTC.

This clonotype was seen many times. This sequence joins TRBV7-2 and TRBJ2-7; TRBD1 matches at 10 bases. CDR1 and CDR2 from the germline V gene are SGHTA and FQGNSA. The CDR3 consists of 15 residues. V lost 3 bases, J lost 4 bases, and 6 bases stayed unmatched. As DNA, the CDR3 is TGTGCCAGCAGCTTTACCGGGACAGGGGATTACGAGCAGTACTTC. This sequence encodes CASSFTGTGDYEQYF. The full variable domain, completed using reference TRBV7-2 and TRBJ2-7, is GAGVSQSPSNKVTEKGKDVELRCDPISGHTALYWYRQSLGQGLEFLIYFQGNSAPDKSGLPSDRFSAERTGGSVSTLTIQRTQQEDSAVYLCASSFTGTGDYEQYFGPGTRLTVT.

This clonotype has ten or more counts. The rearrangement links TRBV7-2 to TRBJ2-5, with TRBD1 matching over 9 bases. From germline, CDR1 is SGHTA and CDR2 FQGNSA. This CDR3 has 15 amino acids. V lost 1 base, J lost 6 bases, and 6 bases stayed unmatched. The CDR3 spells CASSLGQGVEKTQYF. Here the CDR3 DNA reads TGTGCCAGCAGCTTAGGACAGGGGGTGGAAAAGACCCAGTACTTC.

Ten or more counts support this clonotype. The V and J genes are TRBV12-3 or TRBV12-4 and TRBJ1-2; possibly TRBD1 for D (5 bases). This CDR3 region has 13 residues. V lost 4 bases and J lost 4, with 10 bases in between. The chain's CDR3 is CASSYPGLYGYTF. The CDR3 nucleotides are TGTGCCAGCAGTTACCCAGGGCTCTATGGCTACACCTTC.